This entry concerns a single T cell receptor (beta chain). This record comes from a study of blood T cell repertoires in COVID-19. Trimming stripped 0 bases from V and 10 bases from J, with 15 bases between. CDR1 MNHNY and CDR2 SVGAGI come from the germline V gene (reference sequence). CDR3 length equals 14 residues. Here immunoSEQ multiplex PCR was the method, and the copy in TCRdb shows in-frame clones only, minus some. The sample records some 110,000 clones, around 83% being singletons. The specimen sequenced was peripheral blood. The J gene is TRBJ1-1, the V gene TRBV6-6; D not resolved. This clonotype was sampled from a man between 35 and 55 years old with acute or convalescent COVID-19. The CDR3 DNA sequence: TGTGCCAGCAGTTACTCGGAGTCAACCCAGACAGCTTTCTTT. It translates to CASSYSESTQTAFF.